A selection of T cell receptor beta chains follows, all from one sample in a study of cytomegalovirus exposure and HLA in healthy donors. The assay was immunoSEQ multiplex PCR, and TCRdb's table has in-frame clones only and misses some. The profile shows 100,000 or so clones, 78% of them singletons. Material for sequencing was PBMCs. The origin of the receptors is a young man in good health and CMV-seronegative. Both conserved end residues are part of each CDR3. The order of the fields is J gene, D gene, clone size, V gene, CDR3 protein, CDR3 DNA. A D gene is named only where the DNA matches it firmly. Size is stated for part of the rows, as once, few or many counts, or as a class when the clone is expanded.

j_call: TRBJ2-7
d_call: TRBD2
clone_size: -
v_call: TRBV11-2
cdr3_aa: CASSSPTSGAPEQYF
cdr3_nt: TGTGCCAGCAGCTCCCCGACTAGCGGGGCCCCCGAGCAGTACTTC

j_call: TRBJ1-5
d_call: TRBD1
clone_size: -
v_call: TRBV9
cdr3_aa: CASSTGGYSNQPQHF
cdr3_nt: TGTGCCTCATCTACAGGGGGTTATAGCAATCAGCCCCAGCATTTT

j_call: TRBJ2-5
d_call: -
clone_size: once
v_call: TRBV5-5
cdr3_aa: CASSPRNEETQYF
cdr3_nt: TGTGCCAGCAGCCCTAGGAACGAAGAGACCCAGTACTTC

j_call: TRBJ2-7
d_call: -
clone_size: -
v_call: TRBV7-2
cdr3_aa: CASSLNAGTYEQYF
cdr3_nt: TGTGCCAGCAGCTTGAACGCAGGGACCTACGAGCAGTACTTC

j_call: TRBJ2-7
d_call: -
clone_size: -
v_call: TRBV9
cdr3_aa: CASSIAGELSEQYF
cdr3_nt: TGTGCCAGCAGCATTGCAGGGGAACTTTCCGAGCAGTACTTC

j_call: TRBJ2-7
d_call: TRBD1
clone_size: -
v_call: TRBV4-3
cdr3_aa: CASSQGTGLSDEQYF
cdr3_nt: TGCGCCAGCAGCCAAGGGACAGGCCTGTCGGACGAGCAGTACTTC

j_call: TRBJ2-1
d_call: -
clone_size: -
v_call: TRBV18
cdr3_aa: CASSPFGSGDNEQFF
cdr3_nt: TGTGCCAGCTCACCATTTGGTAGCGGCGACAATGAGCAGTTCTTC

j_call: TRBJ2-1
d_call: TRBD1
clone_size: -
v_call: TRBV7-9
cdr3_aa: CASSFQGAYNEQFF
cdr3_nt: TGTGCCAGCAGCTTCCAGGGGGCTTACAATGAGCAGTTCTTC

j_call: TRBJ1-4
d_call: -
clone_size: few
v_call: TRBV19
cdr3_aa: CASSSILATNEKLFF
cdr3_nt: TGTGCCAGTAGCAGTATATTGGCAACTAATGAAAAACTGTTTTTT

j_call: TRBJ2-5
d_call: -
clone_size: -
v_call: TRBV5-4
cdr3_aa: CASSLSETQYF
cdr3_nt: TGTGCCAGCAGCTTATCGGAGACCCAGTACTTC

j_call: TRBJ2-7
d_call: -
clone_size: -
v_call: TRBV5-1
cdr3_aa: CASSLEGLAAYEQYF
cdr3_nt: TGCGCCAGCAGCTTGGAAGGTCTAGCTGCCTACGAGCAGTACTTC

j_call: TRBJ2-2
d_call: TRBD2
clone_size: few
v_call: TRBV2
cdr3_aa: CASSGTSGGTGELFF
cdr3_nt: TGTGCCAGCAGCGGGACTAGCGGGGGCACCGGGGAGCTGTTTTTT

j_call: TRBJ2-7
d_call: TRBD1
clone_size: -
v_call: TRBV28
cdr3_aa: CASRPPDRGYEQYF
cdr3_nt: TGTGCCAGCAGGCCTCCGGACAGGGGCTACGAGCAGTACTTC

j_call: TRBJ2-1
d_call: TRBD1
clone_size: -
v_call: TRBV5-4
cdr3_aa: CASSRTGGNEQFF
cdr3_nt: TGTGCCAGCAGCCGAACAGGGGGCAATGAGCAGTTCTTC

j_call: TRBJ1-2
d_call: -
clone_size: -
v_call: TRBV7-2
cdr3_aa: CASSSGELPSYGYTF
cdr3_nt: TGTGCCAGCAGCTCAGGCGAGTTACCGTCCTATGGCTACACCTTC

j_call: TRBJ2-3
d_call: TRBD2
clone_size: -
v_call: TRBV7-6
cdr3_aa: CASSTLAGSDTQYF
cdr3_nt: TGTGCCAGCAGCACACTAGCGGGGTCAGATACGCAGTATTTT

j_call: TRBJ2-1
d_call: -
clone_size: -
v_call: TRBV5-1
cdr3_aa: CASSYLDNGEQFF
cdr3_nt: TGCGCCAGCAGCTACTTAGACAACGGTGAGCAGTTCTTC

j_call: TRBJ2-7
d_call: -
clone_size: -
v_call: TRBV5-4
cdr3_aa: CATGNGGNYEQYF
cdr3_nt: TGTGCCACTGGGAACGGGGGAAACTACGAGCAGTACTTC

j_call: TRBJ2-7
d_call: -
clone_size: once
v_call: TRBV28
cdr3_aa: CASSFIPYEQYF
cdr3_nt: TGTGCCAGCAGTTTTATCCCCTACGAGCAGTACTTC

j_call: TRBJ2-7
d_call: -
clone_size: -
v_call: TRBV27
cdr3_aa: CASSLGSFDEQYF
cdr3_nt: TGTGCCAGCAGTCTAGGATCATTCGACGAGCAGTACTTC

j_call: TRBJ2-7
d_call: -
clone_size: -
v_call: TRBV10-3
cdr3_aa: CAISESTETSYEQYF
cdr3_nt: TGTGCCATCAGTGAGTCGACAGAGACCTCCTACGAGCAGTACTTC

j_call: TRBJ2-7
d_call: TRBD2
clone_size: -
v_call: TRBV29-1
cdr3_aa: CSVEGLAGNYEQYF
cdr3_nt: TGCAGCGTCGAGGGACTAGCGGGAAATTACGAGCAGTACTTC

j_call: TRBJ1-6
d_call: -
clone_size: -
v_call: TRBV9
cdr3_aa: CASSVVEYNSPLHF
cdr3_nt: TGTGCCAGCAGCGTAGTAGAGTATAATTCCCCCCTCCACTTT

j_call: TRBJ1-1
d_call: TRBD1
clone_size: -
v_call: TRBV7-9
cdr3_aa: CASSLGGDRRNTEAFF
cdr3_nt: TGTGCCAGCAGCTTAGGGGGGGACAGGAGGAACACTGAAGCTTTCTTT

j_call: TRBJ2-5
d_call: TRBD1
clone_size: -
v_call: TRBV4-1
cdr3_aa: CASSQESRTGETQYF
cdr3_nt: TGCGCCAGCAGCCAAGAATCACGGACAGGAGAGACCCAGTACTTC

j_call: TRBJ2-3
d_call: -
clone_size: -
v_call: TRBV19
cdr3_aa: CASSIDAWTAARNTQYF
cdr3_nt: TGTGCCAGTAGTATAGATGCCTGGACAGCAGCACGAAATACGCAGTATTTT

j_call: TRBJ1-5
d_call: -
clone_size: -
v_call: TRBV9
cdr3_aa: CASSPSGGAGQPQHF
cdr3_nt: TGTGCCAGCAGCCCCTCTGGGGGGGCCGGTCAGCCCCAGCATTTT

j_call: TRBJ2-6
d_call: -
clone_size: -
v_call: TRBV7-6
cdr3_aa: CASSLERISSGANVLTF
cdr3_nt: TGTGCCAGCAGCTTAGAGCGGATTAGCTCTGGGGCCAACGTCCTGACTTTC

j_call: TRBJ1-5
d_call: -
clone_size: once
v_call: TRBV4-3
cdr3_aa: CASSQDTGLGQPQHF
cdr3_nt: TGCGCCAGCAGCCAAGACACAGGGCTTGGTCAGCCCCAGCATTTT

j_call: TRBJ1-5
d_call: TRBD1
clone_size: once
v_call: TRBV7-8
cdr3_aa: CASSLFFDRGNNQPQHF
cdr3_nt: TGTGCCAGCAGCTTATTTTTCGACAGGGGGAACAATCAGCCCCAGCATTTT

j_call: TRBJ1-1
d_call: -
clone_size: few
v_call: TRBV4-1
cdr3_aa: CASSQDGGRAFF
cdr3_nt: TGCGCCAGCAGCCAAGATGGCGGGCGCGCTTTCTTT

j_call: TRBJ1-1
d_call: -
clone_size: -
v_call: TRBV6-1
cdr3_aa: CASVGGLDTEAFF
cdr3_nt: TGTGCCAGCGTAGGGGGTCTCGACACTGAAGCTTTCTTT

j_call: TRBJ2-2
d_call: -
clone_size: once
v_call: TRBV11-2
cdr3_aa: CASSLDLRDPVTGELFF
cdr3_nt: TGTGCCAGCAGCTTAGATTTGCGGGACCCCGTCACCGGGGAGCTGTTTTTT

j_call: TRBJ1-5
d_call: -
clone_size: -
v_call: TRBV4-3
cdr3_aa: CASSHHRAPNQPQHF
cdr3_nt: TGCGCCAGCAGCCACCACAGGGCCCCCAATCAGCCCCAGCATTTT

j_call: TRBJ2-3
d_call: TRBD1
clone_size: -
v_call: TRBV4-3
cdr3_aa: CASSQARTGGTDTQYF
cdr3_nt: TGCGCCAGCAGCCAAGCCAGGACAGGGGGCACAGATACGCAGTATTTT

j_call: TRBJ1-4
d_call: -
clone_size: -
v_call: TRBV4-3
cdr3_aa: CASSQDRFGGKLFF
cdr3_nt: TGCGCCAGCAGCCAAGATCGATTCGGGGGAAAACTGTTTTTT

j_call: TRBJ2-3
d_call: TRBD2
clone_size: -
v_call: TRBV10-2
cdr3_aa: CASSLLAGGPGDTQYF
cdr3_nt: TGCGCCAGCAGCCTACTAGCGGGAGGGCCCGGAGATACGCAGTATTTT

j_call: TRBJ2-1
d_call: -
clone_size: -
v_call: TRBV11-2
cdr3_aa: CASSLDQGYEQFF
cdr3_nt: TGTGCCAGCAGCTTAGATCAGGGATATGAGCAGTTCTTC

j_call: TRBJ1-1
d_call: -
clone_size: -
v_call: TRBV15
cdr3_aa: CATRSKHTGGGTEAFF
cdr3_nt: TGTGCCACCAGAAGCAAACATACAGGCGGGGGCACTGAAGCTTTCTTT

j_call: TRBJ2-6
d_call: TRBD1
clone_size: few
v_call: TRBV4-1
cdr3_aa: CASSQYSTGAGANVLTF
cdr3_nt: TGCGCCAGCAGCCAATATTCCACAGGGGCTGGGGCCAACGTCCTGACTTTC

j_call: TRBJ2-3
d_call: TRBD2
clone_size: -
v_call: TRBV7-2
cdr3_aa: CASSLELAGGADTQYF
cdr3_nt: TGTGCCAGCAGCTTAGAACTAGCGGGGGGAGCAGATACGCAGTATTTT

j_call: TRBJ2-3
d_call: TRBD2
clone_size: -
v_call: TRBV5-4
cdr3_aa: CASSPGGTSRSDTQYF
cdr3_nt: TGTGCCAGCAGCCCGGGCGGGACTAGCCGGTCGGATACGCAGTATTTT

j_call: TRBJ2-1
d_call: -
clone_size: -
v_call: TRBV9
cdr3_aa: CASSPGDLRVNEQFF
cdr3_nt: TGTGCCAGCAGCCCGGGGGATTTGCGGGTCAATGAGCAGTTCTTC

j_call: TRBJ1-5
d_call: TRBD1
clone_size: once
v_call: TRBV18
cdr3_aa: CASSPTGGEGQPQHF
cdr3_nt: TGTGCCAGCTCGCCAACAGGGGGCGAAGGTCAGCCCCAGCATTTT

j_call: TRBJ1-4
d_call: -
clone_size: -
v_call: TRBV21-1
cdr3_aa: CASSKSGQYNEKLFF
cdr3_nt: TGTGCCAGCAGCAAAAGTGGACAGTATAATGAAAAACTGTTTTTT

j_call: TRBJ2-3
d_call: TRBD2
clone_size: -
v_call: TRBV10-3
cdr3_aa: CAISVGREGDTQYF
cdr3_nt: TGTGCCATCAGTGTGGGGAGGGAGGGAGATACGCAGTATTTT

j_call: TRBJ1-6
d_call: TRBD1
clone_size: -
v_call: TRBV27
cdr3_aa: CASSAGTVYNSPLHF
cdr3_nt: TGTGCCAGCAGCGCAGGGACAGTGTATAATTCACCCCTCCACTTT

j_call: TRBJ2-3
d_call: TRBD1
clone_size: few
v_call: TRBV7-9
cdr3_aa: CASSEGQGGTDTQYF
cdr3_nt: TGTGCCAGCAGCGAGGGACAGGGGGGAACAGATACGCAGTATTTT

j_call: TRBJ2-7
d_call: TRBD1
clone_size: -
v_call: TRBV29-1
cdr3_aa: CSAQGAYEQYF
cdr3_nt: TGCAGCGCCCAGGGGGCCTACGAGCAGTACTTC

j_call: TRBJ2-2
d_call: -
clone_size: once
v_call: TRBV5-1
cdr3_aa: CASSLSRSYHGELFF
cdr3_nt: TGCGCCAGCAGCTTATCTAGATCCTACCACGGGGAGCTGTTTTTT

j_call: TRBJ2-2
d_call: TRBD2
clone_size: -
v_call: TRBV19
cdr3_aa: CASSTTGLAINTGELFF
cdr3_nt: TGTGCCAGTAGTACCACCGGACTAGCGATCAACACCGGGGAGCTGTTTTTT

j_call: TRBJ1-1
d_call: TRBD1
clone_size: -
v_call: TRBV16
cdr3_aa: CASSQGGTGAPGTEAFF
cdr3_nt: TGTGCCAGCAGCCAAGGCGGGACAGGGGCCCCGGGGACTGAAGCTTTCTTT

j_call: TRBJ1-1
d_call: -
clone_size: -
v_call: TRBV29-1
cdr3_aa: CSVLRGGNTEAFF
cdr3_nt: TGCAGCGTTCTCAGGGGCGGGAACACTGAAGCTTTCTTT

j_call: TRBJ2-7
d_call: TRBD1
clone_size: -
v_call: TRBV18
cdr3_aa: CASSVTGGTGEQYF
cdr3_nt: TGTGCCAGCTCCGTCACAGGGGGAACAGGCGAGCAGTACTTC

j_call: TRBJ2-1
d_call: -
clone_size: -
v_call: TRBV13
cdr3_aa: CASSQSTHEQFF
cdr3_nt: TGTGCCAGCAGCCAGTCAACCCATGAGCAGTTCTTC